This T cell receptor (beta chain) derives from a study of CD8 T cells in ankylosing spondylitis. Via MiXCR, TCRdb re-called the 5' RACE reads, giving one row per CDR3 protein. The table includes about 220,000 distinct CDR3 sequences, 20% to 30% detected once. This clonotype was recorded many times. The germline V gene has CDR1 SGHRS and CDR2 YFSETQ. V was shortened by 0 bases and J by 7 bases, with 10 bases between the two germline ends. The CDR3 is made up of 14 amino acids. The source is a male donor with ankylosing spondylitis or in good health (not recorded which). The rearrangement joins TRBV5-1 to TRBJ2-2; D gene unclear. Sequencing used blood, either unsorted or a sorted T cell fraction (not recorded which). The CDR3 is CASSLGSGSGELFF. The CDR3 coding sequence is TGCGCCAGCAGCTTGGGGTCGGGCAGCGGGGAGCTGTTTTTT.